This TCR beta chain was observed in a study of cytomegalovirus exposure and HLA in healthy donors. Overall study results and limits: The finding came from a later analysis; first-cohort TCR clusters tended to co-occur in the roughly 120 validation repertoires. The study recorded 150 to 200 TCR beta chains that were cytomegalovirus-associated.

With 8 bases clipped from V and 6 bases from J, the junction kept 3 bases outside the gene matches. Germline values: CDR1 ENHRY, CDR2 SYGVKD. The length of the CDR3 is 12 residues. About this clone itself: The antigen is not known.

The table came from immunoSEQ multiplex PCR; TCRdb's copy has only in-frame clones and leaves some out. This sample has 150,000 to 200,000 clones, with approximately 81% found just once. The sequenced sample consisted of PBMCs. The clonotype was recovered from a man aged 30 to 45 in good health and CMV-seropositive. This chain connects TRBV10-3 to TRBJ2-3, with TRBD1 identical over 9 bases. CDR3 DNA sequence: TGTGCCATCGGGACAGGGAAGGATACGCAGTATTTT. It specifies CAIGTGKDTQYF.